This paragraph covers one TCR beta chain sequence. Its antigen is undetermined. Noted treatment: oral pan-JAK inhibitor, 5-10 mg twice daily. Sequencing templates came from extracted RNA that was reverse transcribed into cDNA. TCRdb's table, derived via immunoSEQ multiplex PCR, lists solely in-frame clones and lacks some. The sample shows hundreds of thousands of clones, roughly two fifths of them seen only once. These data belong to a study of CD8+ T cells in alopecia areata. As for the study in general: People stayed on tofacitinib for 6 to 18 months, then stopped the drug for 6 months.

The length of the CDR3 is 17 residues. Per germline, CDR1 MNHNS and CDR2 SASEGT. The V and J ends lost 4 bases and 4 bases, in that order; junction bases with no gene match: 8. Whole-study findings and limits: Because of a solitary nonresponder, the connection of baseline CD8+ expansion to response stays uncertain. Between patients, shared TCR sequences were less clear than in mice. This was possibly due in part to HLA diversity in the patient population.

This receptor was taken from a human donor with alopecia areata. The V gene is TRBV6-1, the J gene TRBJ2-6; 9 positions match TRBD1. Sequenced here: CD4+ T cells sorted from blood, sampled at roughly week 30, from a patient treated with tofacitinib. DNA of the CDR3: TGTGCCAGCAGTGGATCCAACAGGGGGCTAGGGGCCAACGTCCTGACTTTC. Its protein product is CASSGSNRGLGANVLTF.